This is a list of T cell receptor beta chains from one sample in a study of blood T cell repertoires in COVID-19. Using immunoSEQ multiplex PCR, the repertoire was profiled, and TCRdb retains in-frame clones only, with some absent. Counted here are around 340,000 clones, about 83% occurring once; the ten biggest clones make up 2.5% to 3%. Sequencing used peripheral blood. The receptors originated from a man aged 30-40 years with active or convalescent COVID-19. The CDR3 runs from the conserved cysteine through the conserved F or W. Fields, in order: V gene, CDR3 protein.

>TRBV15
CATSTPKTGRGLNQPQHF
>TRBV18
CASSPGTAIRYEQYF
>TRBV14
CASSPRVAGSPVNEQFF
>TRBV7-6
CASSLEMGREGYTF
>TRBV18
CASSPSGDQPQHF
>TRBV19
CASKLQGASNYGYTF
>TRBV7-2
CASSLVGGSSYAEAFF
>TRBV24-1
CATSDTHGGLYYGYTF
>TRBV12-3/TRBV12-4
CASGQGPNEQFF
>TRBV7-9
CASSFRDMGKEQYF
>TRBV7-2
CASTGGTEAFF
>TRBV7-9
CASSRGTRREKLFF
>TRBV12-3/TRBV12-4
CASSSAGQETQYF
>TRBV27
CASRDGTSGPKTQYF
>TRBV2
CASSREFSGNTIYF
>TRBV7-2
CASRAAAGSSGTEAFF
>TRBV28
CASRPPGYTEAFF
>TRBV7-2
CASSSDRAITDTQYF
>TRBV11-3
CASSFTLTGGSYNEQFF
>TRBV5-1
CASSLAAANTEAFF
>TRBV5-5
CASSFRQVTNTEAFF
>TRBV15
CATSRGQGIYEQYF
>TRBV2
CASSDGLGERHYTF
>TRBV7-9
CASSPTSGTYNEQFF
>TRBV7-2
CASSLQVGGGGYTF
>TRBV11-3
CASSLWTGTTEAFF
>TRBV4-3
CASSPQLHYEQYF
>TRBV7-2
CASSFRDSSRNEQFF
>TRBV18
CASSPGTGDTEAFF